These 10 T cell receptor beta chains originate from one sample sequenced in a study of identifying expanded T cells in peripheral blood. Profiling relied on immunoSEQ multiplex PCR, and the TCRdb table lists in-frame clones only, not all of them. Here the sample spans about 110,000 clones, approximately 90% being singletons. The sample comprised blood. The receptor source for this set is a person between 18 and 75 years old in good health.

J is TRBJ2-1 and V is TRBV7-3; the D call may be TRBD1 or TRBD2 (5 bases each). The V and J ends lost 4 bases and 7 bases respectively, with 17 bases between them. This CDR3 contains 15 residues. The germline V gene encodes CDR1 SGHTA and CDR2 FQGTGA. The DNA for the CDR3 is TGTGCCAGCAGCTGGGATGGGGGAGTGGGGAATGAGCAGTTCTTC. Its translation is CASSWDGGVGNEQFF.

CDR3: CASSQDQNSPLHF. The CDR3, as DNA: TGCGCCAGCAGCCAAGATCAGAATTCACCCCTCCACTTT. The genes are TRBV4-3 and TRBJ1-6; D unresolved. V shed 0 bases and J shed 7 bases, with 4 bases lying between them. Germline loops: CDR1 LGHNA, CDR2 YSLEER. There are 13 residues in the CDR3.

This chain connects TRBV2 to TRBJ2-1; unclear D gene. Trimming shortened V by 1 base and J by 3 bases, and 10 bases separated the two germline ends. The CDR3 spans 15 residues. The germline gives CDR1 SNHLY, CDR2 FYNNEI. The CDR3 DNA follows: TGTGCCAGCAGTGAAGGCGGACCACTCTACAATGAGCAGTTCTTC. Amino acid sequence: CASSEGGPLYNEQFF.

This clone is medium-sized by share. The J gene is TRBJ2-1, the V gene TRBV7-6; D uncertain. CDR3 size: 15 residues. CDR1 and CDR2 (germline): SGHVS, FNYEAQ. The V gene lost 5 bases and the J gene lost 4 bases, with 15 bases spanning the gap. The DNA for the CDR3 is TGTGCCAGCAGCCACACGAGCCTAGGTTACAATGAGCAGTTCTTC. Its protein product is CASSHTSLGYNEQFF.

J is TRBJ2-1 and V is TRBV5-1; no clear D gene. Per the germline V gene, CDR1 is SGHRS and CDR2 is YFSETQ. The CDR3 runs to 12 residues. The V gene lost 3 bases and the J gene lost 8 bases, with 9 bases spanning the gap. CDR3: CASSSTNDEQFF. The CDR3 nucleotides are TGCGCCAGCAGCTCCACGAACGATGAGCAGTTCTTC.

V is TRBV18 and J is TRBJ1-5; D is possibly TRBD1 (6 bases). Germline values: CDR1 KGHSH, CDR2 LQKENI. The CDR3 is 16 amino acids. Trimming shortened V by 3 bases and J by 1 base, and 13 bases separated the two germline ends. The CDR3 nucleotides read TGTGCCAGCTCACCCGAAGGGAGGGGGAGCAATCAGCCCCAGCATTTT. Translated, it gives CASSPEGRGSNQPQHF.

The chain links TRBV6-4 to TRBJ2-1; 12 positions match TRBD2. Per germline, CDR1 MRHNA and CDR2 SNTAGT. The length of the CDR3 is 15 residues. The V and J ends lost 4 bases and 8 bases, in that order; junction bases with no gene match: 6. CDR3 nucleotide sequence: TGTGCCAGCAGTGTGACTAGCGGGAGTACCTATGAGCAGTTCTTC. It specifies CASSVTSGSTYEQFF.

V gene TRBV7-9 combines with J gene TRBJ2-1; 11 positions agree with TRBD2. Per germline, CDR1 SEHNR and CDR2 FQNEAQ (reference sequence). The CDR3 is made up of 13 amino acids. After removal of 5 bases from V and 10 bases from J, the junction contained 4 bases not matched to a gene. CDR3 DNA sequence: TGTGCCAGCAGCCCGATAGCGGGGGGGGAGCAGTTCTTC. Its protein product is CASSPIAGGEQFF.

In DNA, the CDR3 is TGCGCCAGCAGCCAAGATGAGGGGGGCACTGAAGCTTTCTTT. Protein sequence: CASSQDEGGTEAFF. The chain carries TRBV4-1 and TRBJ1-1; D is perhaps TRBD1 (6 bases). The germline V gene has CDR1 MGHRA and CDR2 YSYEKL. Deletions cut 0 bases from V and 4 bases from J, with 9 bases between. This CDR3 is built from 14 residues.

This chain connects TRBV19 to TRBJ1-1; D call uncertain. V lost 4 bases to trimming and J lost 6 bases, with 9 bases between them. This CDR3 has 12 amino acids. The germline CDR1 and CDR2 sequences are LNHDA and SQIVND (reference sequence). CDR3 in DNA: TGTGCCAGTAGTAGATGGGGTTCTGAAGCTTTCTTT. It specifies CASSRWGSEAFF.